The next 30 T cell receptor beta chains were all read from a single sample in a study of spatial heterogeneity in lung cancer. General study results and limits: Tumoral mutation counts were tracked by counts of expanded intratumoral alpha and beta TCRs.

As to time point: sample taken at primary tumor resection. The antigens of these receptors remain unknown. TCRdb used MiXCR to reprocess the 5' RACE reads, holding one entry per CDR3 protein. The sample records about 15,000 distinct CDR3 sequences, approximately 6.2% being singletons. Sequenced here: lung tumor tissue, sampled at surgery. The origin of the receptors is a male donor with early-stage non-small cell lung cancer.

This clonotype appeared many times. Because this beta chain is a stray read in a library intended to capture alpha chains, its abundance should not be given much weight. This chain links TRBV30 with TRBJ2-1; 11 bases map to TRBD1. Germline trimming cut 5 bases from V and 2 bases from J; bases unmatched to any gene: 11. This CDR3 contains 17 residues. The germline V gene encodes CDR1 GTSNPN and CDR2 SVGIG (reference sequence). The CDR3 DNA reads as TGTGCCTGGCGTCCCGGGACAGGGGGGTCTACCTACAATGAGCAGTTCTTC. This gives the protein CAWRPGTGGSTYNEQFF.

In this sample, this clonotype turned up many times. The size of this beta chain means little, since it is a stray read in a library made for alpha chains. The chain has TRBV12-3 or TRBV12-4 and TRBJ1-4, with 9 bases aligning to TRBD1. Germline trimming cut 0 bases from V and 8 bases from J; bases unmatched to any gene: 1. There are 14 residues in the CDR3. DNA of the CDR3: TGTGCCAGCAGTTTAGCGGGACAGGGAGAAAAACTGTTTTTT. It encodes CASSLAGQGEKLFF.

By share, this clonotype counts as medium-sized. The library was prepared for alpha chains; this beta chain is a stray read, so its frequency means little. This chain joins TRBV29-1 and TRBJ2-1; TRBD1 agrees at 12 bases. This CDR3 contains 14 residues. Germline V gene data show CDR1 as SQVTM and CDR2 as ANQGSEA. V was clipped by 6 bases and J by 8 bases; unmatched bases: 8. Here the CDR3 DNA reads TGCAGCGTGCAACCGGGACAGGGGGCGTATGAGCAGTTCTTC. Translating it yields CSVQPGQGAYEQFF.

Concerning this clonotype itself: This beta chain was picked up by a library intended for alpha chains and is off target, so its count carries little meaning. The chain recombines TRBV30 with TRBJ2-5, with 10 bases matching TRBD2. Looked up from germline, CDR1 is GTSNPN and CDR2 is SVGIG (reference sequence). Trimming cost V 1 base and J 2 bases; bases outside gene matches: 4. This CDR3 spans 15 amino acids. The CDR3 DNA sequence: TGTGCCTGGAGTGACGGGACTAGCGAGCAAGAGACCCAGTACTTC. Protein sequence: CAWSDGTSEQETQYF.

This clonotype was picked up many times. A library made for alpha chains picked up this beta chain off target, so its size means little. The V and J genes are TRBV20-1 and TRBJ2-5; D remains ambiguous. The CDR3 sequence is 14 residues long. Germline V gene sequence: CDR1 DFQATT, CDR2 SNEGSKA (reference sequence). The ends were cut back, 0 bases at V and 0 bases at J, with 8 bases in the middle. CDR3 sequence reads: CSAREESNQETQYF. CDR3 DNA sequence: TGCAGTGCTAGAGAGGAGAGCAACCAAGAGACCCAGTACTTC.

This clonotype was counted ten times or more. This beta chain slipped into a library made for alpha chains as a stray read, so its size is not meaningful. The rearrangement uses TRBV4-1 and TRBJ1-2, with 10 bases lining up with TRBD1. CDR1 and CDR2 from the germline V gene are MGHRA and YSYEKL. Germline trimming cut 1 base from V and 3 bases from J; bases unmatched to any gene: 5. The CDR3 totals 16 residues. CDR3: CASSQGPGTGDYGYTF. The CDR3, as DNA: TGCGCCAGCAGCCAAGGTCCCGGGACAGGGGACTATGGCTACACCTTC.

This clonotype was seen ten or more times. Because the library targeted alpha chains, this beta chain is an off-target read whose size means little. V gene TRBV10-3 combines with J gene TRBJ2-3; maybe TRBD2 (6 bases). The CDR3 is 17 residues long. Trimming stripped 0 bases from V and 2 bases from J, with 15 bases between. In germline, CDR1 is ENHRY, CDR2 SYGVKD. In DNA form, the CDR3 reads TGTGCCATCAGTGAGTCTCGAGGCGGAGGGGCCACAGATACGCAGTATTTT. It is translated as CAISESRGGGATDTQYF.

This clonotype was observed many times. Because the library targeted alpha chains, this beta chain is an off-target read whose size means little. CDR3: CASSVGAGPSGNTIYF. CDR3 nucleotide sequence: TGTGCCAGCAGCGTAGGAGCGGGACCCTCTGGAAACACCATATATTTT. This chain connects TRBV9 to TRBJ1-3; D perhaps matches TRBD1 (5 bases). V lost 0 bases and J 0 bases, leaving 10 bases between the germline ends. The CDR3 totals 16 residues. Germline assignment: CDR1 SGDLS and CDR2 YYNGEE.

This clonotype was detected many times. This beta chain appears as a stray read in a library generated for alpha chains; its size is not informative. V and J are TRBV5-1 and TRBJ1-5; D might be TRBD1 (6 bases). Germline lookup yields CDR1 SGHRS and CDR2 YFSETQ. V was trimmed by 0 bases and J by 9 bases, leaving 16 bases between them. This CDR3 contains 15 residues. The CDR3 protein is CASSLGGQIDGPQHF. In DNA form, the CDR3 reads TGCGCCAGCAGCTTGGGAGGACAGATCGACGGGCCCCAGCATTTT.

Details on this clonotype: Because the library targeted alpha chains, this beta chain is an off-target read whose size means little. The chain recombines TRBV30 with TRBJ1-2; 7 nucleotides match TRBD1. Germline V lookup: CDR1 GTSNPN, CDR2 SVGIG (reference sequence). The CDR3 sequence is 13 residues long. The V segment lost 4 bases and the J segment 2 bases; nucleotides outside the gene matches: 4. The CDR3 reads CAWTPQGNYGYTF. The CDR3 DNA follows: TGTGCCTGGACCCCACAGGGGAACTATGGCTACACCTTC.

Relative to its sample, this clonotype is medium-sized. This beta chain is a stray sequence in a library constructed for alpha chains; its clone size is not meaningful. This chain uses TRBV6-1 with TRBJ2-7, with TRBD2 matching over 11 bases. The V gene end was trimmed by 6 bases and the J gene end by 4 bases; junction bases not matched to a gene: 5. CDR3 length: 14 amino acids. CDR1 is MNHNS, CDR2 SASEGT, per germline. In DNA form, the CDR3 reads TGTGCCAGCAGCAGACTAGCGGGGATATACGAGCAGTACTTC. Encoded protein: CASSRLAGIYEQYF.

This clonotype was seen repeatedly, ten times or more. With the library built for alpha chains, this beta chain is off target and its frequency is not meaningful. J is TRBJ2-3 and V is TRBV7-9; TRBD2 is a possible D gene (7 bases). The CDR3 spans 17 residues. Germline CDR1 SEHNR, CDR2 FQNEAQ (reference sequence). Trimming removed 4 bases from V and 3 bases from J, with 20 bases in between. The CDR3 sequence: CASSSTGIRGGTDTQYF. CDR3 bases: TGTGCCAGCAGCTCCACCGGGATCAGGGGAGGGACAGATACGCAGTATTTT.

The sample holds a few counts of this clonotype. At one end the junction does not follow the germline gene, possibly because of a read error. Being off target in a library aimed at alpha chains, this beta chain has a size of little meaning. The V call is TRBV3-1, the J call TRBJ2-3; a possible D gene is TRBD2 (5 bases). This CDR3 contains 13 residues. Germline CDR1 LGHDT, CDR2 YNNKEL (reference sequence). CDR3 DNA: TGTGCCACCAGCGGCCGGAGCACAGATACGCAGTATTTT. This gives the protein CATSGRSTDTQYF.

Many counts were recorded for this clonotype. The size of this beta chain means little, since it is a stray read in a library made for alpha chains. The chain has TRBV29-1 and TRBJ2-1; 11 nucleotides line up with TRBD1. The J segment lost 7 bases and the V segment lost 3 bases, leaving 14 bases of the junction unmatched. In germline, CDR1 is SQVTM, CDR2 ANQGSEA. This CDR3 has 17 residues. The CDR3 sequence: CSVETSLGQGAGNEQFF. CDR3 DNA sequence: TGCAGCGTTGAGACTAGCCTCGGACAGGGGGCTGGGAATGAGCAGTTCTTC.

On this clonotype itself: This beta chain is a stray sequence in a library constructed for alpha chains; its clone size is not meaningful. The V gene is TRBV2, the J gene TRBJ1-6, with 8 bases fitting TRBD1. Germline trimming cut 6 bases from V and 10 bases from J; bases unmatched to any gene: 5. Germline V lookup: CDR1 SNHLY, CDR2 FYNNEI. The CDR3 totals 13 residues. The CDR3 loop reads CASSGQGGSPLHF. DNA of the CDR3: TGTGCCAGCAGCGGACAGGGAGGCTCACCCCTCCACTTT.

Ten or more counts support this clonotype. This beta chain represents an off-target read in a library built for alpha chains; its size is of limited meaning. For the CDR3, the DNA is TGTGCCAGCTCACCCGCAGGGCGGTACGAGCAGTACTTC. Amino acid sequence: CASSPAGRYEQYF. V and J are TRBV18 and TRBJ2-7; D is possibly TRBD1 (5 bases). The germline V gene encodes CDR1 KGHSH and CDR2 LQKENI. V was cut by 3 bases and J by 4 bases, with 10 bases left in between. This CDR3 comprises 13 residues.

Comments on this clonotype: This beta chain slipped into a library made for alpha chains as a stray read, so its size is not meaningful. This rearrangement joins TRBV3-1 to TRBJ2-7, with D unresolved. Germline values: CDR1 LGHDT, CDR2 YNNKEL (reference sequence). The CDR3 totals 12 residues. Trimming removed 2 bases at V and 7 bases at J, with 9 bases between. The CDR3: CASSQQYDEQYF. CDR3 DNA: TGTGCCAGCAGCCAACAGTACGATGAGCAGTACTTC.

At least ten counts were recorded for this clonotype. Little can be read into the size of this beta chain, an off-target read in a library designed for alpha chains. CDR3 bases: TGCAGTGCTAGCGGGAGCAAGGAGGGCTATGGCTACACCTTC. It specifies CSASGSKEGYGYTF. The chain uses TRBV20-1 and TRBJ1-2; D gene ambiguous. This CDR3 region has 14 residues. V lost 3 bases to trimming and J lost 4 bases, with 15 bases between them. Germline CDR1 is DFQATT and CDR2 is SNEGSKA (reference sequence).

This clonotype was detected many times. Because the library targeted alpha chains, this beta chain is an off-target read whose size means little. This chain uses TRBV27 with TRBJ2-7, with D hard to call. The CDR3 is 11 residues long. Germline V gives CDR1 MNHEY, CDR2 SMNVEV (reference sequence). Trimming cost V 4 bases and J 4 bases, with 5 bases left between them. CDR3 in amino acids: CASSSYYEQYF. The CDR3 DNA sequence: TGTGCCAGCAGTTCTTATTACGAGCAGTACTTC.

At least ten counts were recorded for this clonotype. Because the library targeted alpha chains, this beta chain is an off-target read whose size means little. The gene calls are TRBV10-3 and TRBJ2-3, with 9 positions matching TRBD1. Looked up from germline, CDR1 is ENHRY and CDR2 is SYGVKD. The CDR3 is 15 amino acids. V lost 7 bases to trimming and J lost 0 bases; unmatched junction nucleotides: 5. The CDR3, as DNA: TGTGCCATCAACACAGGGGGCGCGAGCACAGATACGCAGTATTTT. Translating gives CAINTGGASTDTQYF.

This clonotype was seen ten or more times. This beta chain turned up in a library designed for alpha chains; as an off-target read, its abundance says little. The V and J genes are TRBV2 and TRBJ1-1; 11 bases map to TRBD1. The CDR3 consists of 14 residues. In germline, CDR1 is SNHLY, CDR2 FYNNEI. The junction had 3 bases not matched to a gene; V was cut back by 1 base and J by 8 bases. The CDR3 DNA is TGTGCCAGCAGTGAAGGGGGACAGGGGGGAGAAGCTTTCTTT. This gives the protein CASSEGGQGGEAFF.

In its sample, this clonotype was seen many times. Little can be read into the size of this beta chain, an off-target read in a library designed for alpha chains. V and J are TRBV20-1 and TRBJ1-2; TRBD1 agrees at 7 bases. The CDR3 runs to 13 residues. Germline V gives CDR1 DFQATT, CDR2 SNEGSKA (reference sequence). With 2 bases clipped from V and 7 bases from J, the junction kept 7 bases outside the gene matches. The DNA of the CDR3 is TGCAGTGCTAGACGACAGGGCGGGGCTGGCTACACCTTC. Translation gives CSARRQGGAGYTF.

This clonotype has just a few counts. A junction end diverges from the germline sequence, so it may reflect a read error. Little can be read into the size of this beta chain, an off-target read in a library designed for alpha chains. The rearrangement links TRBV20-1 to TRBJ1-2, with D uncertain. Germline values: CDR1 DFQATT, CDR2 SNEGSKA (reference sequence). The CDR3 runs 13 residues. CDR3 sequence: CSAPPAGDYSYTF. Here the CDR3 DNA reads TGCAGTGCCCCCCCCGCGGGCGACTATAGCTACACCTTC.

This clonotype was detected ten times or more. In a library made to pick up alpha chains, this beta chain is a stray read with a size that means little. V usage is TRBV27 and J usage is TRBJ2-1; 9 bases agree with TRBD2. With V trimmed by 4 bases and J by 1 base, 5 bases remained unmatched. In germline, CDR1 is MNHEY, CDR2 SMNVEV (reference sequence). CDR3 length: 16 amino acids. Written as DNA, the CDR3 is TGTGCCAGCAGTTCCACCCTAGCGGGATCCTACAATGAGCAGTTCTTC. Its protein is CASSSTLAGSYNEQFF.

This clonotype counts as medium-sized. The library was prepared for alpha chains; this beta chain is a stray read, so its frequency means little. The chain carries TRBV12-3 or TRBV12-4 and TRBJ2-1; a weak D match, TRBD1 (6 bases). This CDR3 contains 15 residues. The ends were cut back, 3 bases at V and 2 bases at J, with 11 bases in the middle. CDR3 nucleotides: TGTGCCAGCAGTTTTCAGGGGCCCCCCTACAATGAGCAGTTCTTC. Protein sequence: CASSFQGPPYNEQFF.

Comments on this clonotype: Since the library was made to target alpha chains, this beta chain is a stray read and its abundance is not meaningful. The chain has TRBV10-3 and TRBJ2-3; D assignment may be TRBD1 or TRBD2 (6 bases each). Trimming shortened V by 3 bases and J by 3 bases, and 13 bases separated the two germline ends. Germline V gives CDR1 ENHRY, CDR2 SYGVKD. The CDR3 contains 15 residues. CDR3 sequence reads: CAISEGGRPTDTQYF. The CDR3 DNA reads TGTGCCATCAGTGAAGGGGGGAGACCGACAGATACGCAGTATTTT.

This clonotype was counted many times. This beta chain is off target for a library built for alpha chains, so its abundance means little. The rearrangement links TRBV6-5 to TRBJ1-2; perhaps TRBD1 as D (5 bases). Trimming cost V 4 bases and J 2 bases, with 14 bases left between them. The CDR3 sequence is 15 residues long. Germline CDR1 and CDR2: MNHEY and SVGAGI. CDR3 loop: CASSLKGLGNYGYTF. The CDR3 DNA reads TGTGCCAGCAGTTTAAAGGGGCTGGGGAACTATGGCTACACCTTC.

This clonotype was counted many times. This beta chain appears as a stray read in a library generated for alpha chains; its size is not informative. Written as DNA, the CDR3 is TGCGCCAGCAGCTTTGGGCCAGATTACACCTTC. Encoded protein: CASSFGPDYTF. The chain carries TRBV5-1 and TRBJ1-2; D uncertain. Trimming cost V 2 bases and J 11 bases, with 10 bases left between them. This CDR3 has 11 amino acids. Germline V gene sequence: CDR1 SGHRS, CDR2 YFSETQ.

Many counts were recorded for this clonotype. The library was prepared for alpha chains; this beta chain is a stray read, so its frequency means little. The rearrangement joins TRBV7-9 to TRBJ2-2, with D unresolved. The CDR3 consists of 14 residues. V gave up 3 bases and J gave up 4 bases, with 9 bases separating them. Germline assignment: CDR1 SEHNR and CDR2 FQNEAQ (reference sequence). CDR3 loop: CASSFTHLTGELFF. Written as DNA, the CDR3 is TGTGCCAGCAGCTTTACCCATCTCACCGGGGAGCTGTTTTTT.

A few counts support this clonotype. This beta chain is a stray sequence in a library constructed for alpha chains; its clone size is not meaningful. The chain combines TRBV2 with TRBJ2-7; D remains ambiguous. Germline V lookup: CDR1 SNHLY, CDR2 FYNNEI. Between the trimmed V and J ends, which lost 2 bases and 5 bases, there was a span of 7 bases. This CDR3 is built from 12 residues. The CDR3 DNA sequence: TGTGCCAGCAGTGAAAACTACGACGAGCAGTACTTC. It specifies CASSENYDEQYF.